This TCR beta chain was observed in a study of blood T cell repertoires in COVID-19. The wider study: Collection of acute and convalescent COVID-19 samples took place in the United States, Italy and Spain. T cells, B-cell-depleted T cells, or PBMCs provided the cDNA or gDNA that served as material.

Trimming removed 5 bases at V and 3 bases at J, with 20 bases between. The CDR3 extends over 16 amino acids. Germline values: CDR1 SGHVS, CDR2 FQNEAQ. Original processing notes: Scientists estimated how many nucleated cells there were by amplifying reference gene primers. Clones were sequenced by immunoSEQ multiplex PCR, and TCRdb holds only the in-frame ones, with some missing. Clone size and V and J calls were adopted from that table, with D and trimming inferred from the DNA. Of 90,000 to 130,000 clones in the sample, approximately 79% were seen once. Sequencing was performed on peripheral blood. V gene TRBV7-8 combines with J gene TRBJ2-7, with D unclear. The receptor was isolated from a woman aged 80 or older with active or convalescent COVID-19. The CDR3 protein is CASSQTRVARYYEQYF. The CDR3 DNA reads TGTGCCAGCAGCCAAACTCGGGTAGCTCGCTACTACGAGCAGTACTTC.